The next 2 T cell receptor beta chains were all read from a single sample in a study of cytomegalovirus exposure and HLA in healthy donors. The protocol was immunoSEQ multiplex PCR, while the TCRdb copy is restricted to in-frame clones and leaves out a portion. The sample carries some 40,000 clones, just under 95% recorded once. The sample was PBMCs. All receptors derive from a man younger than 35 in good health and CMV-seronegative.

This chain links TRBV29-1 with TRBJ1-2, with a tentative D call TRBD1 (5 bases). Trimming shortened V by 0 bases and J by 8 bases, and 13 bases separated the two germline ends. There are 13 residues in the CDR3. From germline, CDR1 is SQVTM and CDR2 ANQGSEA. The CDR3 spells CSVEDQGLQGYTF. CDR3 sequence (DNA): TGCAGCGTTGAAGACCAGGGCCTTCAGGGCTACACCTTC. The full variable domain, with the rest looked up from reference TRBV29-1 and TRBJ1-2, is SAVISQKPSRDICQRGTSLTIQCQVDSQVTMMFWYRQQPGQSLTLIATANQGSEATYESGFVIDKFPISRPNLTFSTLTVSNMSPEDSSIYLCSVEDQGLQGYTFGSGTRLTVV.

This chain joins TRBV11-3 and TRBJ2-1; no firm D call. The CDR3 length is 13 residues. CDR1 and CDR2 (germline): SGHNT, YENEEA. Trimming shortened V by 2 bases and J by 7 bases, and 9 bases separated the two germline ends. In DNA form, the CDR3 reads TGTGCCAGCAGCTTAAGAGCCGGGAATGAGCAGTTCTTC. It translates to CASSLRAGNEQFF.